This T cell receptor (beta chain) was profiled in a study of blood T cell repertoires in COVID-19 (dated by TCRdb to about 2020). Describing the broader study: Samples from collaborators originated in the United States, Italy and Spain and spanned both the acute and convalescent phases of COVID-19. The sample metadata nearly always contained a de-identified subject ID, COVID-19 status, age in years and sex. Deeply sampled blood TCRbeta repertoires from subjects exposed to, actively infected with, or recovered from COVID-19 were included in the dataset. HLA class I and class II types, where available, came from metadata supplied by the sample provider rather than from assay-based typing. The prospective study material was composed of cDNA or gDNA derived from T cells, B-cell-depleted T cells, or PBMCs. The repertoires were made available in a free public database intended to serve as a resource for research on the immune response to SARS-CoV-2. Samples were obtained from the ongoing ImmuneRACE study (first 160 participants) and from about 1,300 subjects provided by 6 global collaborators.

The collaborating institutions used their own protocols to collect whole blood in K2EDTA tubes. For TCRbeta analysis, collaborators shipped samples as frozen whole blood, isolated PBMCs, or DNA extracted from either of those sample types. In its sample, this clone was seen a few times. Its antigen specificity is not known. Nothing much larger sits one base from this clone, and base qualities are not available. TCRbeta CDR3 regions were amplified from genomic DNA by means of the immunoSEQ Assay, a bias-controlled multiplex PCR. In the paper's pipeline: The number of nucleated cells in each sample was estimated from the amplification of reference gene primers within the assay. To quantify the absolute abundance of each unique TCRbeta CDR3 rearrangement, sequence reads were collapsed and filtered. For each sample, productive Simpson clonality was calculated as the square root of Simpson's diversity index over productive rearrangements. TCRdb retrieved this table from immuneACCESS and kept in-frame rearrangements only. Not all clones are present; in checked studies, unresolved V genes account for under half, and no reason is known for the remainder. The DNA was the basis for D and trimming; V, J and clone size are from that table. For this sample the table gives 110,000 to 150,000 clones, of which roughly 79% were detected only once. The ten most abundant clones make up about 2% of the sample.

Taken from cysteine to phenylalanine, the CDR3 has 14 residues. Only the CDR3 portion is preserved as DNA: 42 bases, with reading frame beginning at the first base. Reading the germline V gene gives CDR1 SGHDT and CDR2 YYEEEE. V is cut by 0 bases and J by 2 bases, and the space between the germline ends is 9 bases. What the work shows at the level of the full study, not this receptor alone: The quantity of clinical and demographic metadata differed by source and by participant and was supplied without curation.

The sequence was obtained from a woman aged 55-70 years with acute or convalescent COVID-19. In this chain, TRBV5-6 is recombined with TRBJ2-7, and perhaps TRBD2 as D gene, on 6 matching bases. The sample comprised peripheral blood. The CDR3 protein sequence reads: CASSLVPSAYEQYF. The sequenced DNA is TGTGCCAGCAGCTTGGTACCTAGCGCCTACGAGCAGTACTTC.